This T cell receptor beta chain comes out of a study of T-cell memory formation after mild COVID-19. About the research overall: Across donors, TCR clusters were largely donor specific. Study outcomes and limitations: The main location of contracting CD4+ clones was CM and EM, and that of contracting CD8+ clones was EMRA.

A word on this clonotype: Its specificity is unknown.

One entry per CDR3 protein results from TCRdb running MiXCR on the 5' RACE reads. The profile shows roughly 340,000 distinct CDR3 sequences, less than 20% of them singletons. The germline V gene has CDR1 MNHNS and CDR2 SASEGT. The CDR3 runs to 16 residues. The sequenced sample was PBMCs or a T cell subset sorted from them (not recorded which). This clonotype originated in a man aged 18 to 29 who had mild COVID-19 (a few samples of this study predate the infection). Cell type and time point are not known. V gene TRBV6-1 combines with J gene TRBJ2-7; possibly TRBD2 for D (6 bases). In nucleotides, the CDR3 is TGTGCCAGCAGGGAAGGTCCGGGGGTGCTTTCCTACGAGCAGTACGTC. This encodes CASREGPGVLSYEQYV.